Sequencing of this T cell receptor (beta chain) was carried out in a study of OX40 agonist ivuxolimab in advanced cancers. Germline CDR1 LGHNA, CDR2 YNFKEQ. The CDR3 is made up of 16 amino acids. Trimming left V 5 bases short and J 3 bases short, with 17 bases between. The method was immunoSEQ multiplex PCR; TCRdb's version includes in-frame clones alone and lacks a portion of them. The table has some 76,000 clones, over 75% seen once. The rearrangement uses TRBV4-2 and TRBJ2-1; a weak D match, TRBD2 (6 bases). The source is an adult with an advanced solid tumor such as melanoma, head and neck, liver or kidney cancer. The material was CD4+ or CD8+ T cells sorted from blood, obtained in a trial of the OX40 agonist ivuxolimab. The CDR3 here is CASSVGTGGSYNEQFF. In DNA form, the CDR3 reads TGTGCCAGCAGCGTAGGGACCGGGGGAAGCTACAATGAGCAGTTCTTC.